The 10 T cell receptor beta chains in this list originate from one sample, sequenced in a study of blood T cell repertoires in COVID-19. The method was immunoSEQ multiplex PCR; TCRdb's version includes in-frame clones alone and lacks a portion of them. The data contain about 230,000 clones, around nine tenths of them singletons. Input material: PBMCs or T cells enriched from blood (not recorded which). All receptors derive from a woman in her twenties or thirties with acute COVID-19.

The CDR3 DNA is TGCGCCAGCAGCCAAGATCTTAGGACAGGGGGTGGCTACACCTTC. Its translation is CASSQDLRTGGGYTF. This chain uses TRBV4-3 with TRBJ1-2; 10 nucleotides line up with TRBD1. With V trimmed by 0 bases and J by 7 bases, 5 bases remained unmatched. CDR3 size: 15 residues. Germline CDR1 and CDR2: LGHNA and YSLEER.

The genes are TRBV5-6 and TRBJ2-1; tentative D call: TRBD1 (6 bases). There are 13 residues in the CDR3. Germline CDR1 SGHDT, CDR2 YYEEEE. V gave up 1 base and J gave up 10 bases, with 12 bases separating them. The CDR3 here is CASSLTGSSEQFF. The DNA of the CDR3 is TGTGCCAGCAGCTTGACAGGGAGTAGCGAGCAGTTCTTC.

V is TRBV7-2 and J is TRBJ1-5, with a possible D match to TRBD1 (6 bases). The ends were cut back, 5 bases at V and 3 bases at J, with 11 bases in the middle. This CDR3 contains 14 residues. Germline values: CDR1 SGHTA, CDR2 FQGNSA. CDR3 coding DNA: TGTGCCAGCAGCCAGGGACACTACAATCAGCCCCAGCATTTT. Protein sequence: CASSQGHYNQPQHF.

This rearrangement joins TRBV29-1 to TRBJ1-2; 7 bases line up with TRBD1. Germline lookup yields CDR1 SQVTM and CDR2 ANQGSEA. V shed 4 bases and J 8 bases; nucleotides not matched to a gene: 4. This CDR3 is built from 11 residues. CDR3 sequence reads: CSVATGAGYTF. The CDR3 bases are TGCAGCGTTGCCACAGGGGCCGGCTACACCTTC.

The CDR3 sequence: CSVGPTGSYEQYF. CDR3 sequence (DNA): TGCAGCGTTGGACCGACAGGGTCCTACGAGCAGTACTTC. The rearrangement uses TRBV29-1 and TRBJ2-7, with 7 bases fitting TRBD1. Germline V gives CDR1 SQVTM, CDR2 ANQGSEA. The CDR3 sequence is 13 residues long. The junction had 4 bases not matched to a gene; V was cut back by 4 bases and J by 1 base.

This clone was picked up a small number of times. The V gene is TRBV7-9, the J gene TRBJ2-7; possible D gene TRBD1, 6 bases. V was trimmed by 5 bases and J by 0 bases, leaving 8 bases between them. CDR3 length: 13 residues. Germline-derived CDR1 and CDR2 are SEHNR and FQNEAQ (reference sequence). The CDR3 coding sequence is TGTGCCAGCAGCGACAGGAGCTCCTACGAGCAGTACTTC. Translating it yields CASSDRSSYEQYF. The full variable domain, rest sourced from reference TRBV7-9 and TRBJ2-7, is DTGVSQNPRHKITKRGQNVTFRCDPISEHNRLYWYRQTLGQGPEFLTYFQNEAQLEKSRLLSDRFSAERPKGSFSTLEIQRTEQGDSAMYLCASSDRSSYEQYFGPGTRLTVT.

This clone showed up just once. V is TRBV6-5 and J is TRBJ2-3; TRBD2 matches at 13 bases. The germline V gene encodes CDR1 MNHEY and CDR2 SVGAGI. CDR3 size: 15 residues. The V gene end was trimmed by 6 bases and the J gene end by 3 bases; junction bases not matched to a gene: 3. This CDR3 reads CASSEGLAGTDTQYF. CDR3 sequence (DNA): TGTGCCAGCAGCGAGGGACTAGCGGGGACAGATACGCAGTATTTT.

This clone has just a few counts. This rearrangement joins TRBV9 to TRBJ2-5, with TRBD2 matching over 7 bases. The CDR3 spans 13 residues. The V gene end was trimmed by 0 bases and the J gene end by 5 bases; junction bases not matched to a gene: 1. Germline CDR1 SGDLS, CDR2 YYNGEE. CDR3 DNA sequence: TGTGCCAGCAGCGTAGACGGGGGGGAGACCCAGTACTTC. Its translation is CASSVDGGETQYF.

This CDR3 is CASSAHTGTYDGYTF. CDR3 DNA: TGTGCCAGTAGTGCTCATACCGGGACATACGATGGCTACACCTTC. The V call is TRBV19, the J call TRBJ1-2; D possibly corresponds to TRBD1 (6 bases). This CDR3 has 15 amino acids. Trimming cost V 5 bases and J 6 bases, with 19 bases left between them. Germline values: CDR1 LNHDA, CDR2 SQIVND (reference sequence).

This chain links TRBV7-2 with TRBJ1-1, with D maybe TRBD1 (6 bases). There are 14 residues in the CDR3. CDR1 and CDR2 from the germline V gene are SGHTA and FQGNSA. V was cut by 4 bases and J by 11 bases, with 20 bases left in between. The CDR3 loop reads CASSSPGGQRRAFF. CDR3 DNA: TGTGCCAGCAGCTCCCCCGGGGGGCAGAGAAGGGCTTTCTTT.